These 7 T cell receptor beta chains came from one sample sequenced in a study of blood T cell repertoires in COVID-19. Generated by immunoSEQ multiplex PCR, the TCRdb table keeps only in-frame clones and is missing some. The data hold 35,000 to 50,000 clones, with 92% observed a single time. The sequenced sample was peripheral blood. Source of these receptors: a middle-aged man with active COVID-19.

Here the CDR3 reads CATSDGVLGEQFF. The CDR3 DNA reads as TGTGCCACCAGTGATGGCGTACTAGGTGAGCAGTTCTTC. The V call is TRBV24-1, the J call TRBJ2-1; tentative D call: TRBD2 (5 bases). The CDR3 covers 13 residues. Germline CDR1 reads KGHDR; CDR2 reads SFDVKD. V shed 3 bases and J shed 9 bases, with 11 bases lying between them.

The rearrangement joins TRBV5-1 to TRBJ2-4, with D possibly matching TRBD1 (6 bases). This CDR3 has 15 amino acids. Per the germline V gene, CDR1 is SGHRS and CDR2 is YFSETQ. The V end lost 0 bases, the J end lost 9 bases, and 16 bases lay between the germline ends. CDR3 loop: CASSLVGGTRGIQYF. Here the CDR3 DNA reads TGCGCCAGCAGCTTGGTAGGGGGAACCCGAGGCATTCAGTACTTC.

The chain carries TRBV27 and TRBJ1-5, with 8 bases lining up with TRBD1. The germline V gene encodes CDR1 MNHEY and CDR2 SMNVEV (reference sequence). This CDR3 has 15 residues. Trimming at V came to 2 bases and at J to 5 bases, leaving 5 bases not matched to a gene. The CDR3: CASSLGPGGHQPQHF. The CDR3 bases are TGTGCCAGCAGTTTAGGGCCAGGGGGCCATCAGCCCCAGCATTTT.

The V and J genes are TRBV6-6 and TRBJ2-3; 12 nucleotides match TRBD1. Germline lookup yields CDR1 MNHNY and CDR2 SVGAGI (reference sequence). The CDR3 runs 16 residues. J lost 4 bases, V lost 6 bases, and 8 bases had no gene match. The CDR3 DNA reads TGTGCCAGCAGCCCCCACGGGACAGGGGGCTCAGATACGCAGTATTTT. As protein: CASSPHGTGGSDTQYF.

Here the CDR3 reads CASGAAFTDTQYF. CDR3 coding DNA: TGCGCCAGCGGGGCAGCATTCACAGATACGCAGTATTTT. V gene TRBV5-1 combines with J gene TRBJ2-3, with D maybe TRBD1 (5 bases). The CDR3 loop spans 13 amino acids. V was pared by 7 bases and J by 2 bases, with 11 bases between. Looked up from germline, CDR1 is SGHRS and CDR2 is YFSETQ.

The genes are TRBV29-1 and TRBJ2-7; D call uncertain. Trimming removed 6 bases from V and 6 bases from J, with 15 bases in between. Germline V gives CDR1 SQVTM, CDR2 ANQGSEA. The CDR3 extends over 12 amino acids. CDR3 DNA: TGCAGCGTCAGAACTAATAGCCGCGAGCAGTACTTC. It codes for CSVRTNSREQYF.

The CDR3 is CASRSIQGIHQPQHF. In nucleotides, the CDR3 is TGTGCCAGCAGAAGTATACAGGGGATTCATCAGCCCCAGCATTTT. The rearrangement joins TRBV28 to TRBJ1-5, with 7 bases lining up with TRBD1. The CDR3 extends over 15 amino acids. Trimming removed 6 bases from V and 5 bases from J; junction bases left unmatched: 10. Germline V gene data show CDR1 as MDHEN and CDR2 as SYDVKM.